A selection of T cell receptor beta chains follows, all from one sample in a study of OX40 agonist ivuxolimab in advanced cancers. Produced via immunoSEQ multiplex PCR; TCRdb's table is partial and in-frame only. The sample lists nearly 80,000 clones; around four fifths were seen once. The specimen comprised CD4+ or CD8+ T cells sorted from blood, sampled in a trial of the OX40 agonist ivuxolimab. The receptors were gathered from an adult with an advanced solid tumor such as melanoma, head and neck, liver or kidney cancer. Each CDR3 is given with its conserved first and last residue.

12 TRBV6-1 CASTDSNQPQHF
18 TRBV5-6 CASSLASGTLLYVNEQFF
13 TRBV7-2 CASSLRQGFEQYF
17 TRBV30 CAWSGRLLAGTTDTQYF
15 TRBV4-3 CASSQESTSHSPLHF
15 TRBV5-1 CASSLAGLTYNEQFF
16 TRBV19 CASSIGRDRGNTEAFF
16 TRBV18 CASSLGQTNSNQPQHF
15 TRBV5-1 CASSWGLRDTGELFF
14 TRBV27 CASSLSGTYNEQFF
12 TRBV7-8 CASSATGVGAFF
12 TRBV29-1 CSARLGVDEQYF
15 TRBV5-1 CASSLGGLPTDTQYF
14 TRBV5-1 CASSLERGHYEQYF
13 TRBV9 CASAATDNSPLHF
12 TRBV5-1 CASSLDTYGYTF
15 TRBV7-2 CASSLALGTVYGYTF
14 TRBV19 CASRVRGNTGELLF
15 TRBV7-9 CASSFIRMSTDTQYF
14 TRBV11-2 CASSPAGFSGELFF